Presented here are 25 T cell receptor beta chains from one specimen sequenced in a study of CD8 T cells in Susac syndrome. Roughly 0.45 to 1 ug RNA was reverse transcribed with random hexamers. MiXCR, applied by TCRdb to the immunoSEQ multiplex PCR reads, yields one record per CDR3 protein. The sample records 100,000 to 110,000 distinct CDR3 sequences, 95% being singletons. Sequencing input: CD8+ T cells from PBMCs. These receptors were obtained from a human donor with Susac syndrome.

This sequence joins TRBV19 and TRBJ2-7; TRBD1 matches at 8 bases. The CDR3 runs to 15 residues. Germline values: CDR1 LNHDA, CDR2 SQIVND (reference sequence). Trimming at V came to 5 bases and at J to 4 bases, leaving 10 bases not matched to a gene. The CDR3 DNA is TGTGCCAGTAGTTCCCGGGGGACAGGCGCTTACGAGCAGTACTTC. It yields the protein CASSSRGTGAYEQYF.

V usage is TRBV29-1 and J usage is TRBJ1-1; no clear D. The germline gives CDR1 SQVTM, CDR2 ANQGSEA. The length of the CDR3 is 14 residues. V was pared by 5 bases and J by 4 bases, with 17 bases between. CDR3 in amino acids: CSVLVDVWSTEAFF. In nucleotides, the CDR3 is TGCAGCGTTCTTGTTGATGTTTGGAGCACTGAAGCTTTCTTT.

The rearrangement links TRBV5-6 to TRBJ1-2, with D possibly TRBD1 on 5 matching bases. The length of the CDR3 is 12 residues. Per germline, CDR1 SGHDT and CDR2 YYEEEE. V lost 3 bases, J lost 7 bases, and 10 bases lay in between. The CDR3 DNA reads TGTGCCAGCAGCTCGACGCAGGGTGGCTACACCTTC. Translated, it gives CASSSTQGGYTF.

V is TRBV5-6 and J is TRBJ1-4; D call uncertain. CDR3 length: 15 residues. The ends were cut back, 1 base at V and 8 bases at J, with 15 bases in the middle. Germline V lookup: CDR1 SGHDT, CDR2 YYEEEE. CDR3 nucleotide sequence: TGTGCCAGCAGCTTGCCCCGGGGAGGAAAAGAAAAACTGTTTTTT. This encodes CASSLPRGGKEKLFF.

The J gene is TRBJ2-7, the V gene TRBV5-1; D tentatively fits TRBD1 or TRBD2 (5 bases each). The V gene lost 0 bases and the J gene lost 9 bases, with 16 bases spanning the gap. The CDR3 extends over 14 amino acids. CDR1 is SGHRS, CDR2 YFSETQ, per germline. The CDR3 sequence is CASSLAVRESAQYF. CDR3 bases: TGCGCCAGCAGCTTGGCCGTCAGGGAGTCTGCGCAGTACTTC.

The V call is TRBV18, the J call TRBJ1-2; 12 nucleotides agree with TRBD1. The CDR3 consists of 16 residues. CDR1 is KGHSH and CDR2 is LQKENI in the germline V gene. With 2 bases clipped from V and 2 bases from J, the junction kept 3 bases outside the gene matches. The CDR3 DNA sequence: TGTGCCAGCTCACCAGCCGGGACAGGGGGCAACTATGGCTACACCTTC. It specifies CASSPAGTGGNYGYTF.

The J gene is TRBJ2-3, the V gene TRBV29-1; perhaps TRBD1 as D (6 bases). Trimming took off 7 bases at V and 4 bases at J, with 18 bases between the two ends. The CDR3 runs to 14 residues. CDR1 and CDR2 from the germline V gene are SQVTM and ANQGSEA. The CDR3 coding sequence is TGCAGCGCAGGACAGAACGCAATAGCAGATACGCAGTATTTT. Translation: CSAGQNAIADTQYF.

The chain links TRBV15 to TRBJ1-5; D may be TRBD1 (5 bases). Between the trimmed V and J ends, which lost 4 bases and 3 bases, there was a span of 13 bases. Per germline, CDR1 LNHNV and CDR2 YYDKDF (reference sequence). The CDR3 totals 15 residues. CDR3 coding DNA: TGTGCCACCAGCATTGGCAGGGTCAACAATCAGCCCCAGCATTTT. Protein product: CATSIGRVNNQPQHF.

The chain has TRBV5-4 and TRBJ2-1, with 8 bases identical to TRBD2. This CDR3 is 15 amino acids long. The J segment lost 8 bases and the V segment lost 9 bases, leaving 16 bases of the junction unmatched. From germline, CDR1 is SGHNT and CDR2 YYREEE (reference sequence). The CDR3 sequence is CATSQTSAIRDEQFF. The DNA of the CDR3 is TGTGCCACGAGTCAGACTAGCGCCATTCGCGATGAGCAGTTCTTC.

This clonotype was observed a handful of times. The chain uses TRBV12-3 or TRBV12-4 and TRBJ2-6, with D unclear. V was shortened by 8 bases and J by 17 bases, with 7 bases between the two germline ends. The CDR3 is 8 amino acids. The CDR3 DNA reads TGTGCCAGCCCCCAGGTGACTTTC. Its translation: CASPQVTF.

As DNA, the CDR3 is TGTGCCAGCAGTTACCTAAGCTCCTACGAGCAGTACTTC. Amino acids: CASSYLSSYEQYF. The chain employs TRBV6-2 or TRBV6-3 and TRBJ2-7; D unresolved. The CDR3 contains 13 residues. Trimming pared 2 bases from V and 0 bases from J, leaving 5 bases between. CDR1 is MNHEY, CDR2 SVGEGT, per germline.

The V gene is TRBV20-1, the J gene TRBJ2-7; 8 bases fit TRBD1. The CDR3 runs 14 residues. J lost 3 bases, V lost 6 bases, and 10 bases had no gene match. Germline-derived CDR1 and CDR2 are DFQATT and SNEGSKA (reference sequence). The CDR3 loop is CSARDRPPLYEQYF. The DNA for the CDR3 is TGCAGTGCGCGGGACAGGCCTCCCCTCTACGAGCAGTACTTC.

The rearrangement uses TRBV29-1 and TRBJ2-7; the D gene is possibly TRBD2 (6 bases). Trimming pared 7 bases from V and 5 bases from J, leaving 18 bases between. This CDR3 has 13 amino acids. Germline values: CDR1 SQVTM, CDR2 ANQGSEA. The CDR3 DNA follows: TGCAGCGCCCGCGAGGGAGGCGGCAACGAGCAGTACTTC. Translated, it gives CSAREGGGNEQYF.

The chain combines TRBV6-5 with TRBJ1-5; D uncertain. This CDR3 spans 15 amino acids. Trimming pared 5 bases from V and 0 bases from J, leaving 11 bases between. Germline V gives CDR1 MNHEY, CDR2 SVGAGI. CDR3 sequence: CASSLVAYSNQPQHF. CDR3 in DNA: TGTGCCAGCAGTCTGGTAGCGTATAGCAATCAGCCCCAGCATTTT.

J is TRBJ2-6 and V is TRBV24-1; D not resolved. Deletions cut 7 bases from V and 0 bases from J, with 12 bases between. The length of the CDR3 is 16 residues. From germline, CDR1 is KGHDR and CDR2 SFDVKD. Here the CDR3 reads CATSGSGDSGANVLTF. DNA of the CDR3: TGTGCCACCAGCGGCTCAGGAGACTCTGGGGCCAACGTCCTGACTTTC.

This clonotype was seen only once. This sequence joins TRBV24-1 and TRBJ2-3; 9 positions match TRBD2. The CDR3 is made up of 16 amino acids. V lost 4 bases and J lost 2; bases outside the gene matches: 6. The germline V gene has CDR1 KGHDR and CDR2 SFDVKD. The CDR3 protein is CATSDPAGGFTDTQYF. The CDR3 region has the DNA TGTGCCACCAGTGACCCAGCGGGAGGATTCACAGATACGCAGTATTTT.

The chain joins TRBV6-5 to TRBJ2-7; D gene ambiguous. The CDR3 sequence is 14 residues long. Germline CDR1 and CDR2: MNHEY and SVGAGI. The V and J ends lost 0 bases and 6 bases respectively, with 12 bases between them. The CDR3 bases are TGTGCCAGCAGTTACTCCGTGTGGATAGGCGAGCAGTACTTC. Its protein is CASSYSVWIGEQYF.

This chain links TRBV12-5 with TRBJ1-5; D is undetermined. V was pared by 7 bases and J by 5 bases, with 12 bases between. CDR1 is LGHNT and CDR2 is FRNRAP in the germline V gene. The CDR3 totals 13 residues. For the CDR3, the DNA is TGTGCTAGTGCCCCTTGGCCTTATCAGCCCCAGCATTTT. Its translation is CASAPWPYQPQHF.

The J gene is TRBJ2-2, the V gene TRBV24-1, with D perhaps given as TRBD1 or TRBD2 (5 bases each). V lost 9 bases to trimming and J lost 4 bases, with 20 bases between them. This CDR3 comprises 16 residues. The germline V gene encodes CDR1 KGHDR and CDR2 SFDVKD. The CDR3 spells CATGYGAGRLTGELFF. The DNA for the CDR3 is TGTGCCACCGGATACGGAGCAGGGAGACTCACCGGGGAGCTGTTTTTT.

This clonotype appeared once. The V gene is TRBV24-1, the J gene TRBJ2-3; the D gene is possibly TRBD2 (5 bases). The V and J ends lost 5 bases and 0 bases respectively, with 8 bases between them. Germline V CDR1 and CDR2: KGHDR, SFDVKD. CDR3 length: 14 residues. The CDR3 sequence is CATSGAASTDTQYF. The CDR3 nucleotides read TGTGCCACCAGTGGAGCGGCTAGCACAGATACGCAGTATTTT.

Details on this clonotype: One junction end disagrees with the germline gene, perhaps due to a read error. This chain joins TRBV29-1 and TRBJ1-6; 7 positions match TRBD1. CDR3 length: 13 residues. Germline assignment: CDR1 SQVTM and CDR2 ANQGSEA. CDR3 coding DNA: TGCAGCGTTCAAGACAGGGATGGTTCACCCCTCCACTTT. Protein sequence: CSVQDRDGSPLHF.

The chain joins TRBV7-6 to TRBJ2-1; possible D gene TRBD2, 7 bases. Trimming took off 3 bases at V and 3 bases at J, with 18 bases between the two ends. The germline V gene has CDR1 SGHVS and CDR2 FNYEAQ. CDR3 length: 17 amino acids. The CDR3 protein is CASSFMGGPGGYNEQFF. For the CDR3, the DNA is TGTGCCAGCAGCTTTATGGGGGGGCCTGGGGGCTACAATGAGCAGTTCTTC. Using reference TRBV7-6 and TRBJ2-1 for the parts outside the CDR3, the full variable domain is GAGVSQSPRYKVTKRGQDVALRCDPISGHVSLYWYRQALGQGPEFLTYFNYEAQQDKSGLPNDRFSAERPEGSISTLTIQRTEQRDSAMYRCASSFMGGPGGYNEQFFGPGTRLTVL.

The rearrangement links TRBV25-1 to TRBJ2-5; D is undetermined. CDR1 and CDR2 (germline): MGHDK, SYGVNS. V lost 1 base and J 2 bases, leaving 8 bases between the germline ends. CDR3 size: 14 residues. The chain's CDR3 is CASSEFGRQETQYF. The CDR3 coding sequence is TGTGCCAGCAGTGAATTTGGCAGGCAAGAGACCCAGTACTTC.

The chain carries TRBV20-1 and TRBJ2-7; 10 bases line up with TRBD1. The germline V gene has CDR1 DFQATT and CDR2 SNEGSKA (reference sequence). The CDR3 covers 15 residues. V lost 5 bases to trimming and J lost 3 bases; unmatched junction nucleotides: 10. The CDR3 DNA sequence: TGCAGTGCTTATACCCCGGGACAGGGGTACTACGAGCAGTACTTC. Protein: CSAYTPGQGYYEQYF.

The CDR3 here is CASSQVARGSEAFF. The CDR3 DNA follows: TGTGCCAGCAGCCAAGTTGCTCGGGGCTCTGAAGCTTTCTTT. The V and J genes are TRBV3-1 and TRBJ1-1; a possible D gene is TRBD1 (5 bases). V dropped 1 base and J dropped 6 bases, with 12 bases sitting between them. CDR3 size: 14 residues. The germline V gene encodes CDR1 LGHDT and CDR2 YNNKEL (reference sequence).